Detailed here is one T cell receptor (beta chain). The entry originates in a study of control samples from healthy donors and cancer patients. The assay was immunoSEQ multiplex PCR, and TCRdb's table has in-frame clones only and misses some. This repertoire shows about 110,000 clones, around nine tenths found once; its top ten account for approximately 15%. The germline V gene encodes CDR1 LNHDA and CDR2 SQIVND (reference sequence). The CDR3 totals 15 residues. V gave up 5 bases and J gave up 2 bases; unmatched junction bases: 8. The chain joins TRBV19 to TRBJ1-2; 7 bases map to TRBD1. This receptor was identified in a woman aged 45 to 65 in good health. Source material: blood. The CDR3 DNA reads TGTGCCAGTAGTGCCGACAGGGAAAAAAACTATGGCTACACCTTC. Its protein is CASSADREKNYGYTF.